This paragraph reports one T cell receptor beta chain. Per the authors' pipeline: Amplification with reference gene primers provided the estimates of nucleated cell counts. Assay used: immunoSEQ multiplex PCR; TCRdb lists only in-frame clones, some missing. That table furnishes V, J and clone size, whereas the DNA furnished D and trimming. Among roughly 150,000 clones, 87% were seen once, and the ten largest hold over 4.5%. These data originate in a study of blood T cell repertoires in COVID-19. Study information: Samples representing acute and convalescent COVID-19 were sourced from the United States, Italy and Spain.

Germline CDR1 is SGHRS and CDR2 is YFSETQ. This CDR3 has 16 residues. The J segment lost 0 bases and the V segment lost 0 bases, leaving 1 base of the junction unmatched. The sequencing input was peripheral blood. V is TRBV5-1 and J is TRBJ1-3, with TRBD1 identical over 9 bases. This sequence was found in a human donor in a cohort sampled during active COVID-19. CDR3 DNA: TGCGCCAGCAGCTTGGTGACAGGGGGCTCTGGAAACACCATATATTTT. This gives the protein CASSLVTGGSGNTIYF.